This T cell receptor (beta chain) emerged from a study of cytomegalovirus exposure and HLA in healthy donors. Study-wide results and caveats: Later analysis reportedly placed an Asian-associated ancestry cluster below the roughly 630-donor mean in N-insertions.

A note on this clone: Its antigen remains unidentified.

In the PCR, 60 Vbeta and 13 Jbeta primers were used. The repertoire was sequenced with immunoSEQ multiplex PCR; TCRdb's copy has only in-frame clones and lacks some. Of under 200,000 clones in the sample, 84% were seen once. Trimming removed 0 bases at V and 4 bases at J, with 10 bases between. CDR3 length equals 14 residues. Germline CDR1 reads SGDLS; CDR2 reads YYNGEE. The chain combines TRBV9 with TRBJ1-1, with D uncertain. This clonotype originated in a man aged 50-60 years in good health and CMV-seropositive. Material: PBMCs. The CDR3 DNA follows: TGTGCCAGCAGCGTAGTGGAGAGTAGCACTGAAGCTTTCTTT. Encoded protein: CASSVVESSTEAFF.